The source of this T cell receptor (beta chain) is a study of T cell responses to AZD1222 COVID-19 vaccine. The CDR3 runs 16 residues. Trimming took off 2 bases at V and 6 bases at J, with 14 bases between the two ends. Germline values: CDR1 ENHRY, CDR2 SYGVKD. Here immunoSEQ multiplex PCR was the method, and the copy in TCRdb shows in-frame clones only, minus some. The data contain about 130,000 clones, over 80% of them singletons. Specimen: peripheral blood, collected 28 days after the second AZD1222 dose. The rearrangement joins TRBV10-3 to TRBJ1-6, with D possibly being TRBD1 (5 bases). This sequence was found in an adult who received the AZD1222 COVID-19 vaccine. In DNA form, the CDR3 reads TGTGCCATCAGTGAGCAGGTCGCGGGACTTAATTCACCCCTCCACTTT. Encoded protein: CAISEQVAGLNSPLHF.